The clone carrying this T cell receptor beta chain was found many times. Arm-PCR of CDR3 regions and iRepertoire HTBI primers were the basis on which TCR beta libraries were built. Each CDR3 protein gets one entry after TCRdb re-called the multiplex PCR reads with MiXCR. The repertoire holds 350,000 to 500,000 distinct CDR3 sequences, 16% seen once, with approximately 12% in the top ten. The data derive from a study of regulatory T cells in long-lasting Graves disease. Germline CDR1 SEHNR, CDR2 FQNEAQ (reference sequence). There are 13 residues in the CDR3. The V gene end was trimmed by 4 bases and the J gene end by 4 bases; junction bases not matched to a gene: 3. Time point: newly diagnosed GD, antithyroid drugs for less than 3 months. PBMC-derived RNA was used for the TCR library. Patients with Graves' disease were diagnosed by American Thyroid Association guidelines. Separately, the same data were catalogued under a study of T cells in Graves' hyperthyroidism and ophthalmopathy. That publication notes: The TCR CDR3 was amplified in a first-round RT-PCR using the HTBI primer set. Most clonotypes expanded in the thyroid (above 0.001) were also present in blood.

The specimen was peripheral blood mononuclear cells (PBMCs), collected at new diagnosis, from a patient treated with antithyroid drugs. This clonotype originated in a woman younger than 45 with Graves disease. The chain carries TRBV7-9 and TRBJ2-5; TRBD2 matches at 7 bases. This CDR3 is CASSWGGVETQYF. CDR3 DNA: TGTGCCAGCAGCTGGGGGGGAGTAGAGACCCAGTACTTC.